The rows below give T cell receptor beta chains drawn from one sample of a study of T cells after yellow fever vaccination. TCRdb processed the 5' RACE reads anew with MiXCR; each CDR3 protein has one entry. The repertoire includes about 320,000 distinct CDR3 sequences, around 4.5% of them detected once, and approximately 20% sits in the top ten. The material sequenced was PBMCs, taken 15 days after the yellow fever booster vaccination. The receptors here all came from a man between 18 and 29 years old who received the YFV17D yellow fever vaccine. The CDR3 runs from the conserved cysteine through the conserved F or W. Fields, in order: V gene, J gene, CDR3 protein.

v_call: TRBV20-1
j_call: TRBJ2-2
cdr3_aa: CSARDSGHNTGELFF

v_call: TRBV28
j_call: TRBJ1-6
cdr3_aa: CASSETGYTLHF

v_call: TRBV20-1
j_call: TRBJ1-4
cdr3_aa: CSVGGEGKLFF

v_call: TRBV9
j_call: TRBJ1-1
cdr3_aa: CASSRGGTEAFF

v_call: TRBV7-9
j_call: TRBJ2-1
cdr3_aa: CASSSTGWDEQFF

v_call: TRBV3-1
j_call: TRBJ1-2
cdr3_aa: CASSQDGTAINYGYTF

v_call: TRBV5-1
j_call: TRBJ1-2
cdr3_aa: CASSGGTVDGGYTF

v_call: TRBV10-2
j_call: TRBJ2-1
cdr3_aa: CASVFAGGDNEQFF

v_call: TRBV27
j_call: TRBJ1-5
cdr3_aa: CASSFGGASNQPQHF

v_call: TRBV5-6
j_call: TRBJ1-6
cdr3_aa: CASSFSVRAQASPLHF

v_call: TRBV12-3/TRBV12-4
j_call: TRBJ1-4
cdr3_aa: CASSLNRVLKKLFF

v_call: TRBV7-2
j_call: TRBJ2-1
cdr3_aa: CASSPQMSGMNEQFF

v_call: TRBV7-7
j_call: TRBJ1-1
cdr3_aa: CASSVDRGTEAFF

v_call: TRBV12-3/TRBV12-4
j_call: TRBJ1-5
cdr3_aa: CASSYWESDNQPQHF